The 21 T cell receptor beta chains listed next were all sequenced from one sample in a study of PD-1 blockade in classical Hodgkin lymphoma (dated by TCRdb to about 2020). The library relied on the immunoSEQ multiplex PCR assay. TCRdb carries this immuneACCESS record with in-frame sequences only. Its versions omit some clonotypes, under half of them owing to an unresolved V gene in the studies checked, with the rest unexplained. Counted in this sample were fewer than 3,500 clones; roughly 70% of them appeared once. The ten largest clones take up approximately 17% of the sample. In light of the paper, this sample's time point label describes: cycle 1 day 1 (C1D1), immediately before nivolumab initiation. Relapse after autologous stem cell transplantation had occurred in all trial patients, and cohorts A, B and C were distinguished by prior brentuximab vedotin exposure. Using a Miltenyi CD8+ T cell isolation kit, CD8+ T cells were purified from thawed PBMCs through magnetic negative selection.

The material sequenced was CD8+ T cells from blood, taken at baseline. These TCRs come from a human donor with classical Hodgkin lymphoma.

V and J are TRBV5-6 and TRBJ2-1; D might be TRBD1 (7 bases). The CDR3 has 17 amino acids. Germline V gene lookup returns CDR1 SGHDT and CDR2 YYEEEE. With 2 bases removed from V and 7 bases from J, the gap between germline ends came to 22 bases. This CDR3 is CASSFEGGTALRNEQFF. The CDR3, as DNA: TGTGCCAGCAGCTTCGAAGGAGGGACAGCCCTTCGGAATGAGCAGTTCTTC.

The chain couples TRBV6-5 to TRBJ2-3; D is unclear. This CDR3 region has 13 residues. V lost 5 bases, J lost 2 bases, and 8 bases lay in between. Germline V gene sequence: CDR1 MNHEY, CDR2 SVGAGI. CDR3 amino acids: CASSQTHTDTQYF. The CDR3 region has the DNA TGTGCCAGCAGTCAGACACACACAGATACGCAGTATTTT.

The chain combines TRBV2 with TRBJ1-1; D unclear. V was cut by 3 bases and J by 1 base, with 9 bases left in between. In germline, CDR1 is SNHLY, CDR2 FYNNEI. The CDR3 is made up of 14 amino acids. The CDR3 region is CASSDVGGNTEAFF. CDR3 sequence (DNA): TGTGCCAGCAGTGATGTGGGTGGGAACACTGAAGCTTTCTTT.

The J gene is TRBJ2-7, the V gene TRBV28, with 7 bases matching TRBD1. Per germline, CDR1 MDHEN and CDR2 SYDVKM. V trimming: 8 bases; J trimming: 3 bases; junction bases outside the gene matches: 7. The CDR3 is 13 amino acids. DNA for the CDR3: TGTGCCAGCTGCGTTGCAGGGGGCTACGAGCAGTACTTC. Translation: CASCVAGGYEQYF.

The chain carries TRBV30 and TRBJ1-3; 8 bases align to TRBD1. J gave up 0 bases and V 3 bases, and 7 bases lay outside the gene matches. The germline CDR1 and CDR2 sequences are GTSNPN and SVGIG (reference sequence). This CDR3 has 16 amino acids. Here the CDR3 DNA reads TGTGCCTGGAGCGGCCGGGACAGGAGCTCTGGAAACACCATATATTTT. This sequence encodes CAWSGRDRSSGNTIYF. The full variable domain, its missing parts supplied by reference TRBV30 and TRBJ1-3, is SQTIHQWPATLVQPVGSPLSLECTVEGTSNPNLYWYRQAAGRGLQLLFYSVGIGQISSEVPQNLSASRPQDRQFILSSKKLLLSDSGFYLCAWSGRDRSSGNTIYFGEGSWLTVV.

A few counts support this clone. The V and J genes are TRBV30 and TRBJ1-1; maybe TRBD1 (6 bases). Germline lookup yields CDR1 GTSNPN and CDR2 SVGIG (reference sequence). The CDR3 loop spans 13 amino acids. The V and J ends lost 3 bases and 1 base respectively, with 9 bases between them. The CDR3 region is CAWSLTGNTEAFF. The CDR3 DNA reads TGTGCCTGGAGCCTGACAGGGAACACTGAAGCTTTCTTT. Using reference TRBV30 and TRBJ1-1 for the parts outside the CDR3, the full variable domain is SQTIHQWPATLVQPVGSPLSLECTVEGTSNPNLYWYRQAAGRGLQLLFYSVGIGQISSEVPQNLSASRPQDRQFILSSKKLLLSDSGFYLCAWSLTGNTEAFFGQGTRLTVV.

V gene TRBV5-1 combines with J gene TRBJ2-1; 8 bases are shared with TRBD2. Trimming removed 2 bases from V and 0 bases from J; junction bases left unmatched: 4. Germline assignment: CDR1 SGHRS and CDR2 YFSETQ. The CDR3 length is 16 residues. CDR3 DNA: TGCGCCAGCAGCTTTTTAGCGGGGAGCTCCTACAATGAGCAGTTCTTC. Residues: CASSFLAGSSYNEQFF.

This clone was picked up a small number of times. The chain links TRBV13 to TRBJ2-1; 8 positions agree with TRBD1. CDR3 length: 15 amino acids. Germline V gene sequence: CDR1 PRHDT, CDR2 FYEKMQ (reference sequence). The ends lost 5 bases at V and 3 bases at J; junction bases unmatched: 6. DNA for the CDR3: TGTGCCAGCAGCCACGGGACAGGAAGCTACAATGAGCAGTTCTTC. Translation: CASSHGTGSYNEQFF.

This clone was found a few times. The chain combines TRBV7-2 with TRBJ2-3; perhaps TRBD2 as D (6 bases). V shed 2 bases and J shed 4 bases, with 13 bases lying between them. This CDR3 comprises 15 residues. Looked up from germline, CDR1 is SGHTA and CDR2 is FQGNSA. The CDR3 nucleotides are TGTGCCAGCAGCTTATACGGGGGAATGTCAGATACGCAGTATTTT. Protein sequence: CASSLYGGMSDTQYF.

This rearrangement joins TRBV5-4 to TRBJ2-7; D uncertain. The CDR3 sequence is 14 residues long. Germline CDR1 is SGHNT and CDR2 is YYREEE (reference sequence). V lost 0 bases, J lost 1 base, and 8 bases lay in between. This CDR3 is CASSLGPGSYEQYF. The DNA of the CDR3 is TGTGCCAGCAGCTTGGGTCCCGGATCCTACGAGCAGTACTTC.

The chain uses TRBV4-2 and TRBJ1-1, with D tentatively TRBD1 (5 bases). This CDR3 spans 17 amino acids. Trimming pared 6 bases from V and 1 base from J, leaving 21 bases between. Germline values: CDR1 LGHNA, CDR2 YNFKEQ. In DNA, the CDR3 is TGTGCCAGCAGTTCGGGGCGAGCCCAGGAGTCGAACACTGAAGCTTTCTTT. Its protein is CASSSGRAQESNTEAFF.

V usage is TRBV7-2 and J usage is TRBJ1-4; possible D gene TRBD1, 5 bases. The CDR3 extends over 15 amino acids. The germline gives CDR1 SGHTA, CDR2 FQGNSA. The V and J ends lost 5 bases and 7 bases respectively, with 17 bases between them. CDR3 DNA: TGTGCCAGCAGCCCGAGGGACGGCCCGGGTGAAAAACTGTTTTTT. Its translation is CASSPRDGPGEKLFF.

The rearrangement uses TRBV30 and TRBJ2-1, with D maybe TRBD2 (5 bases). There are 13 residues in the CDR3. Trimming left V 1 base short and J 10 bases short, with 14 bases between. Germline-derived CDR1 and CDR2 are GTSNPN and SVGIG (reference sequence). Here the CDR3 reads CAWSAHAAVEQFF. The CDR3 nucleotides are TGTGCCTGGAGTGCCCACGCAGCGGTGGAGCAGTTCTTC.

The chain is built from TRBV10-2 and TRBJ2-3; either TRBD1 or TRBD2 may supply D (5 bases each). The CDR3 consists of 16 residues. From germline, CDR1 is WSHSY and CDR2 SAAADI. The V end lost 3 bases, the J end lost 2 bases, and 15 bases lay between the germline ends. The DNA of the CDR3 is TGCGCCAGCAGTGATTTGTTAGGGGACCCCACAGATACGCAGTATTTT. Its protein is CASSDLLGDPTDTQYF.

DNA for the CDR3: TGTGCCAGCAGCTTAGGACTAGCGGGGAACACCGGGGAGCTGTTTTTT. Translated, it gives CASSLGLAGNTGELFF. The rearrangement links TRBV7-3 to TRBJ2-2, with 11 bases that match TRBD2. The CDR3 spans 16 residues. With V trimmed by 2 bases and J by 1 base, 0 bases remained unmatched. Germline V gives CDR1 SGHTA, CDR2 FQGTGA.

The V call is TRBV13, the J call TRBJ2-1; D tentatively reads TRBD1 or TRBD2 (5 bases each). The germline V and J ends were trimmed by 4 bases and 2 bases, with 9 bases remaining between them. Germline loops: CDR1 PRHDT, CDR2 FYEKMQ (reference sequence). This CDR3 comprises 14 residues. The DNA of the CDR3 is TGTGCCAGCAGCTCCATGGGACCCTACAATGAGCAGTTCTTC. This sequence encodes CASSSMGPYNEQFF.

The genes are TRBV5-6 and TRBJ2-1, with D tentatively TRBD2 (5 bases). Germline-derived CDR1 and CDR2 are SGHDT and YYEEEE. The CDR3 runs to 16 residues. V gave up 0 bases and J gave up 3 bases, with 13 bases separating them. The CDR3: CASSLGRGRNYNEQFF. For the CDR3, the DNA is TGTGCCAGCAGCTTGGGTCGGGGTAGGAACTACAATGAGCAGTTCTTC.

This clone was seen a few times. The chain links TRBV19 to TRBJ1-5; D not resolved. V lost 3 bases, J lost 1 base, and 10 bases lay in between. The CDR3 totals 15 residues. Germline V gives CDR1 LNHDA, CDR2 SQIVND (reference sequence). The CDR3: CASSIKRTSNQPQHF. In nucleotides, the CDR3 is TGTGCCAGTAGTATCAAGCGCACGAGCAATCAGCCCCAGCATTTT. The full variable domain, in which reference TRBV19 and TRBJ1-5 provide the parts outside the CDR3, is DGGITQSPKYLFRKEGQNVTLSCEQNLNHDAMYWYRQDPGQGLRLIYYSQIVNDFQKGDIAEGYSVSREKKESFPLTVTSAQKNPTAFYLCASSIKRTSNQPQHFGDGTRLSIL.

This rearrangement joins TRBV21-1 to TRBJ1-1; the table's D call TRBD1 went unverified against the DNA. TRBV21-1 is a pseudogene segment. The CDR3 totals 15 residues. The CDR3 coding sequence is TGTGCCACGAAAACCTGGACAGGGGCGAACACTGAAGCTTTCTTT. Its translation is CATKTWTGANTEAFF.

The chain couples TRBV7-9 to TRBJ2-3; unclear D gene. V was clipped by 5 bases and J by 4 bases, with 19 bases between them. This CDR3 contains 16 residues. Germline lookup yields CDR1 SEHNR and CDR2 FQNEAQ (reference sequence). For the CDR3, the DNA is TGTGCCAGCAGCCAAGTGTGGGCCGCCCCTCCAGATACGCAGTATTTT. Protein: CASSQVWAAPPDTQYF.

The CDR3 DNA is TGTGCCAGCAGCTTAGATCGGACAGGGCGGACCGGGGAGCTGTTTTTT. It codes for CASSLDRTGRTGELFF. V usage is TRBV11-2 and J usage is TRBJ2-2, with 8 nucleotides matching TRBD1. V lost 0 bases, J lost 5 bases, and 5 bases stayed unmatched. CDR1 is SGHAT and CDR2 is FQNNGV in the germline V gene. CDR3 length: 16 residues.